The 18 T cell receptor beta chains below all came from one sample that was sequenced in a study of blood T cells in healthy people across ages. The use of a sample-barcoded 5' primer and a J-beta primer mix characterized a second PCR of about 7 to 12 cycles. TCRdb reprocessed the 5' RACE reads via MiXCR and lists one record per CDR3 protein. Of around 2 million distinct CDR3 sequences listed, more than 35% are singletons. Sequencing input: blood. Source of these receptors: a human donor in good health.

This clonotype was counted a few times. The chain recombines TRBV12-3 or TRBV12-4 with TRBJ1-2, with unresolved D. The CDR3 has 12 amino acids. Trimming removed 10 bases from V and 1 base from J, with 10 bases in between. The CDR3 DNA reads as TGTGCCAACTGGGGTGGTAACTATGGCTACACCTTC. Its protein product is CANWGGNYGYTF.

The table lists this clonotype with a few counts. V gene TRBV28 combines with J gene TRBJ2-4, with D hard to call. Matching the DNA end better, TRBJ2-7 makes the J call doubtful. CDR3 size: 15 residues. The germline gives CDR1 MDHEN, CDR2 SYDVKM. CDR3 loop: CASRDEFREKNEQYF. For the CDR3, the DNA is TGTGCCAGCCGCGACGAGTTTAGGGAAAAAAACGAGCAGTACTTC.

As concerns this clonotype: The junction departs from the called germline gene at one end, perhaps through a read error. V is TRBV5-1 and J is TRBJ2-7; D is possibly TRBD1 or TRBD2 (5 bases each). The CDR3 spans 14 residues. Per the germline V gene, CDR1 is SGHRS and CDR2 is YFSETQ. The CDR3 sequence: CASGLEGSTGEQYF. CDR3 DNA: TGCGCCAGCGGCTTAGAGGGGTCAACGGGGGAGCAGTACTTC. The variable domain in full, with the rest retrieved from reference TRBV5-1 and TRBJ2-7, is KAGVTQTPRYLIKTRGQQVTLSCSPISGHRSVSWYQQTPGQGLQFLFEYFSETQRNKGNFPGRFSGRQFSNSRSEMNVSTLELGDSALYLCASGLEGSTGEQYFGPGTRLTVT.

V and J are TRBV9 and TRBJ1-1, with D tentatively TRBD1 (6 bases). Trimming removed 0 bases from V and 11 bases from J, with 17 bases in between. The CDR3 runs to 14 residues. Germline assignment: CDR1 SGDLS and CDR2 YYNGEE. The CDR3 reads CASSVAGARSSAFF. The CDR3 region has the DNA TGTGCCAGCAGCGTAGCAGGGGCTAGGTCGTCCGCTTTCTTT.

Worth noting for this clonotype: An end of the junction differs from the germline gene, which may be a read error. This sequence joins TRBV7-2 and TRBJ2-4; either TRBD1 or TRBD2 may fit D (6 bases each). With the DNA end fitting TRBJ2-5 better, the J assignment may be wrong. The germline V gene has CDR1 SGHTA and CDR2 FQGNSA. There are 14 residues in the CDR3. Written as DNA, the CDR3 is TGTGCCAACAGCCGAGGGGGACTGATAGAGACCCAGTACTTC. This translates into CANSRGGLIETQYF.

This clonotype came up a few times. The CDR3 reads CASSLVSVRRLRYEQYF. The CDR3 DNA follows: TGTGCCAGCAGCTTAGTGTCAGTCCGTCGACTCCGCTACGAGCAGTACTTC. The chain joins TRBV11-2 to TRBJ2-7; D remains unclear. The CDR3 runs to 17 residues. V lost 1 base, J lost 3 bases, and 19 bases lay in between. From germline, CDR1 is SGHAT and CDR2 FQNNGV.

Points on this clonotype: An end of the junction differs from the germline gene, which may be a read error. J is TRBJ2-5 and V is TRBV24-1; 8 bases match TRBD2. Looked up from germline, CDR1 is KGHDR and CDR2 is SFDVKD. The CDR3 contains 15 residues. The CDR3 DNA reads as TGTGCCATCAGTGATCCCCCGGGGGGGAAAGAGACCCAGTACTTC. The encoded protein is CAISDPPGGKETQYF.

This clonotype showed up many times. CDR3 in DNA: TGTGCCAGCGAGTCGTGGGGGAACACCGGGGAGCTGTTTTTT. Its protein is CASESWGNTGELFF. V is TRBV5-5 and J is TRBJ2-2; D is uncertain. The CDR3 has 14 residues. The germline V gene has CDR1 SGHKS and CDR2 YYEKEE (reference sequence). V shed 7 bases and J shed 1 base, with 11 bases lying between them.

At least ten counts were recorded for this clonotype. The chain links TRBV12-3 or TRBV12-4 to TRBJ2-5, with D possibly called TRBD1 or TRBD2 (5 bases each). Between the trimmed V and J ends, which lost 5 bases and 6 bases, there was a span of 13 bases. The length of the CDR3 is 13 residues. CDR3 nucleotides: TGTGCCAGCAGTCAGGGAGTTCCGAAGACCCAGTACTTC. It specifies CASSQGVPKTQYF.

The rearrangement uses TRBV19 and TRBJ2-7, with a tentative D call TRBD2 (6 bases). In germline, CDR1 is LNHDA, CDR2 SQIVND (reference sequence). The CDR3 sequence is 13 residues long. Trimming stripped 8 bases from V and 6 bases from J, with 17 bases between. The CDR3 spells CASQRAEAGEQYF. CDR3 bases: TGTGCCAGTCAGCGGGCCGAGGCCGGCGAGCAGTACTTC.

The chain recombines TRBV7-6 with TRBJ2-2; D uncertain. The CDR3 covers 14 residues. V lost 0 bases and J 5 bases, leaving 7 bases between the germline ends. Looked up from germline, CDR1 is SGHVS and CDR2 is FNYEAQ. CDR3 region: CASSLAKRTGELFF. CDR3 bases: TGTGCCAGCAGCTTAGCGAAAAGGACCGGGGAGCTGTTTTTT.

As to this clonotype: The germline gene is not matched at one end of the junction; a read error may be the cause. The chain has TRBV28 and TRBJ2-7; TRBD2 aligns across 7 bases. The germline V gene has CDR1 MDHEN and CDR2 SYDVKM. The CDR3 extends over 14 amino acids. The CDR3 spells CACSLGGLPLEQYF. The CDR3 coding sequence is TGTGCCTGCAGTTTGGGGGGACTACCCTTGGAGCAGTACTTC.

CDR3 residues: CSATSSGGAYNEQFF. As DNA, the CDR3 is TGCAGTGCGACCTCTAGCGGGGGGGCCTACAATGAGCAGTTCTTC. V is TRBV20-1 and J is TRBJ2-1; 12 positions agree with TRBD2. The CDR3 covers 15 residues. Germline CDR1 is DFQATT and CDR2 is SNEGSKA (reference sequence). V gave up 6 bases and J gave up 2 bases; unmatched junction bases: 5.

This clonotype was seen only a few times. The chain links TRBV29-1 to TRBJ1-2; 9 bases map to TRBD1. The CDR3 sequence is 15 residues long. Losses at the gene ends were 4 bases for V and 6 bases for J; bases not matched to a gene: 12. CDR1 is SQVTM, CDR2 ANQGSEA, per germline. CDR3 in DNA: TGCAGCGTTGGGGACAGGGCAGACTTCTCCCATGGCTACACCTTC. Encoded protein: CSVGDRADFSHGYTF.

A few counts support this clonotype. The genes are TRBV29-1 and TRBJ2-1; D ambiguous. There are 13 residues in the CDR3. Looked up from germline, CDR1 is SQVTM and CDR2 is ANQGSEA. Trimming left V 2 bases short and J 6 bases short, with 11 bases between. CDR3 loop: CSVETDRPNEQFF. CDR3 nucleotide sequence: TGCAGCGTTGAAACGGACCGACCCAATGAGCAGTTCTTC.

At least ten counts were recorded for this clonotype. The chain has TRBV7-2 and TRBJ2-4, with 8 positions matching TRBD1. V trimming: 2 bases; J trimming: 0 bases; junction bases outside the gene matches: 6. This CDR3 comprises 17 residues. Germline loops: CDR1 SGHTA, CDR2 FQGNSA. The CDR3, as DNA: TGTGCCAGCAGCTTACAACCGGGACAGGTAGCCAAAAACATTCAGTACTTC. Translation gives CASSLQPGQVAKNIQYF.

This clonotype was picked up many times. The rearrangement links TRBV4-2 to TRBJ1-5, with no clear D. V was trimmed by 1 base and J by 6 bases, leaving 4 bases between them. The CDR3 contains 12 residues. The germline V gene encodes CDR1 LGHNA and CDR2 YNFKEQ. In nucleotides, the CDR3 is TGTGCCAGCAGCCAAGCCGGTCAGCCCCAGCATTTT. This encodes CASSQAGQPQHF.

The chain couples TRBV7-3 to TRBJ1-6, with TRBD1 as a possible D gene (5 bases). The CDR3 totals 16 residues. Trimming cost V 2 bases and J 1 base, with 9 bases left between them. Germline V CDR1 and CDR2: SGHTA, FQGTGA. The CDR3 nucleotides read TGTGCCAGCAGCTTACCCAGGGAGTCCTATAATTCACCCCTCCACTTT. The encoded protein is CASSLPRESYNSPLHF. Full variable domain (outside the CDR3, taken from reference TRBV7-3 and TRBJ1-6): GAGVSQTPSNKVTEKGKYVELRCDPISGHTALYWYRQSLGQGPEFLIYFQGTGAADDSGLPNDRFFAVRPEGSVSTLKIQRTERGDSAVYLCASSLPRESYNSPLHFGNGTRLTVT.